This T cell receptor (beta chain) was observed in a study of blood T cell repertoires in COVID-19. Across the whole study: There were acute and convalescent COVID-19 samples, and they came from the United States, Italy and Spain. Sample material is recorded as cDNA or gDNA derived from T cells, B-cell-depleted T cells, or PBMCs.

As handled by the study authors: From reference gene primer amplification, estimates of nucleated cell counts were derived. The repertoire was sequenced with immunoSEQ multiplex PCR; TCRdb's copy has only in-frame clones and lacks some. For V, J and clone size, that table is used; D and trimming come from the DNA. The sample includes about 200,000 clones, 85% of them seen just once. Among Cohort 3 donors, those recovered had two negative PCRs, clearance, or symptom resolution. The material sequenced was PBMCs or T cells enriched from blood (not recorded which). This TCR was sampled from a man between 40 and 49 years old who had recovered from COVID-19.

Here the CDR3 reads CASSQHPGQRHANYGYTF. The CDR3 DNA is TGTGCCAGCAGCCAACACCCCGGACAACGTCATGCTAACTATGGCTACACCTTC. The chain has TRBV14 and TRBJ1-2; possibly TRBD1 for D (5 bases). V lost 2 bases to trimming and J lost 0 bases, with 19 bases between them. This CDR3 has 18 amino acids. Germline lookup yields CDR1 SGHDN and CDR2 FVKESK.